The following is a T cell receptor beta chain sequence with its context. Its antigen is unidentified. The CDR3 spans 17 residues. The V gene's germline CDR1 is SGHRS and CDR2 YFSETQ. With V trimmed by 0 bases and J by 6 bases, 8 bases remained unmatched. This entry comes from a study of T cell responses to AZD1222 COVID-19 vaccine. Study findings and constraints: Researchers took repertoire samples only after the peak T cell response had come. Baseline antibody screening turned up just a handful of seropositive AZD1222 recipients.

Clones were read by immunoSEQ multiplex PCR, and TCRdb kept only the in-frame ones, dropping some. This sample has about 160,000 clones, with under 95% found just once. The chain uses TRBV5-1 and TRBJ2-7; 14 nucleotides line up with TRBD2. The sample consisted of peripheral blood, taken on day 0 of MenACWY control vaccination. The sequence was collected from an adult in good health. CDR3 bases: TGCGCCAGCAGCTTGGGACTAGCGGGAGGGCCGATGGTCGAGCAGTACTTC. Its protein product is CASSLGLAGGPMVEQYF.